These T cell receptor beta chains were read from a single sample in a study of control samples from healthy donors and cancer patients. Here immunoSEQ multiplex PCR was the method, and the copy in TCRdb shows in-frame clones only, minus some. The table records about 190,000 clones, over 80% of them present only once. Sequencing was performed on blood. The receptors were sampled from a man younger than 45 in good health. CDR3s include the opening cysteine and the closing phenylalanine or tryptophan. Each record gives: CDR3 protein, CDR3 DNA, V gene, D gene, clone size, J gene. D genes are given only for firm matches. Size is stated for part of the rows, as once, few or many counts, or as a class when the clone is expanded.

CDR3aa: CASSLRGLAGRRNTQYF
CDR3nt: TGTGCCAGCAGCCTCCGGGGACTAGCGGGGAGGCGGAATACGCAGTATTTT
v_gene: TRBV14
d_gene: TRBD2
abundance: .
j_gene: TRBJ2-3

CDR3aa: CASSEGRGAKNIQYF
CDR3nt: TGTGCCAGCAGCGAGGGGCGGGGGGCCAAAAACATTCAGTACTTC
v_gene: TRBV14
d_gene: TRBD2
abundance: once
j_gene: TRBJ2-4

CDR3aa: CSVLQQGRATEAFF
CDR3nt: TGCAGCGTCCTTCAACAGGGGAGGGCAACTGAAGCTTTCTTT
v_gene: TRBV29-1
d_gene: TRBD1
abundance: .
j_gene: TRBJ1-1

CDR3aa: CASSQGHLDYGYTF
CDR3nt: TGCGCCAGCAGCCAAGGCCACCTTGACTATGGCTACACCTTC
v_gene: TRBV4-1
d_gene: .
abundance: .
j_gene: TRBJ1-2

CDR3aa: CASSPRGGGILSYNEQFF
CDR3nt: TGTGCCAGCAGCCCCAGAGGGGGGGGAATCCTCTCCTACAATGAGCAGTTCTTC
v_gene: TRBV5-4
d_gene: .
abundance: once
j_gene: TRBJ2-1

CDR3aa: CASSYGPTTREKLFF
CDR3nt: TGTGCCAGCAGTTACGGACCCACTACAAGGGAAAAACTGTTTTTT
v_gene: TRBV6-5
d_gene: .
abundance: .
j_gene: TRBJ1-4

CDR3aa: CASSDWNNGTRATGELFF
CDR3nt: TGTGCCAGCAGTGACTGGAATAACGGGACTAGAGCTACCGGGGAGCTGTTTTTT
v_gene: TRBV6-4
d_gene: TRBD2
abundance: once
j_gene: TRBJ2-2

CDR3aa: CAWSRQRKEPQHF
CDR3nt: TGTGCCTGGAGTAGGCAGCGCAAGGAGCCCCAGCATTTT
v_gene: TRBV30
d_gene: .
abundance: .
j_gene: TRBJ1-5

CDR3aa: CASSQNAQSGNTIYF
CDR3nt: TGTGCCAGCAGCCAAAACGCACAATCTGGAAACACCATATATTTT
v_gene: TRBV3-1/TRBV3-2
d_gene: .
abundance: few
j_gene: TRBJ1-3

CDR3aa: CASRYRGRRTEAFF
CDR3nt: TGTGCCAGCAGGTACAGGGGGCGCCGGACTGAAGCTTTCTTT
v_gene: TRBV6-9
d_gene: TRBD1
abundance: .
j_gene: TRBJ1-1

CDR3aa: CASSTRHTTGELFF
CDR3nt: TGTGCCAGCAGTACTCGACACACTACCGGGGAGCTGTTTTTT
v_gene: TRBV6-5
d_gene: .
abundance: .
j_gene: TRBJ2-2

CDR3aa: CASSRAGETYEQYF
CDR3nt: TGTGCCAGCAGCCGGGCCGGGGAAACCTACGAGCAGTACTTC
v_gene: TRBV14
d_gene: .
abundance: .
j_gene: TRBJ2-7

CDR3aa: CASSLDSKPNIQYF
CDR3nt: TGTGCCAGCAGTTTGGACTCGAAACCAAACATTCAGTACTTC
v_gene: TRBV6-5
d_gene: .
abundance: .
j_gene: TRBJ2-4

CDR3aa: CATAGGWNQPQHF
CDR3nt: TGTGCCACGGCTGGCGGGTGGAATCAGCCCCAGCATTTT
v_gene: TRBV19
d_gene: .
abundance: .
j_gene: TRBJ1-5

CDR3aa: CASSPGTSLGNEQFF
CDR3nt: TGTGCCAGCAGCCCCGGGACTAGCCTAGGCAATGAGCAGTTCTTC
v_gene: TRBV7-7
d_gene: TRBD2
abundance: .
j_gene: TRBJ2-1

CDR3aa: CASSPWAQINQPQHF
CDR3nt: TGTGCCAGCAGTCCCTGGGCGCAGATTAATCAGCCCCAGCATTTT
v_gene: TRBV28
d_gene: .
abundance: .
j_gene: TRBJ1-5

CDR3aa: CASSNGQGPTEAFF
CDR3nt: TGTGCCAGTAGTAACGGACAGGGTCCAACTGAAGCTTTCTTT
v_gene: TRBV19
d_gene: TRBD1
abundance: .
j_gene: TRBJ1-1

CDR3aa: CASSNGRRAEAFF
CDR3nt: TGTGCCAGCAGTAACGGACGGAGGGCTGAAGCTTTCTTT
v_gene: TRBV6-5
d_gene: .
abundance: .
j_gene: TRBJ1-1

CDR3aa: CASSLALNQPQHF
CDR3nt: TGTGCCAGCAGCTTAGCCCTCAATCAGCCCCAGCATTTT
v_gene: TRBV7-6
d_gene: .
abundance: .
j_gene: TRBJ1-5

CDR3aa: CASSLYVPGSGTGELFF
CDR3nt: TGTGCCAGCAGCTTGTACGTCCCGGGGTCGGGCACCGGGGAGCTGTTTTTT
v_gene: TRBV5-6
d_gene: .
abundance: .
j_gene: TRBJ2-2

CDR3aa: CASSPGQSSYEQYF
CDR3nt: TGTGCCAGCAGCCCGGGACAGAGCTCCTACGAGCAGTACTTC
v_gene: TRBV27
d_gene: TRBD1
abundance: .
j_gene: TRBJ2-7

CDR3aa: CASSESSGSAYNSPLHF
CDR3nt: TGTGCCAGCAGTGAATCCTCCGGGTCAGCGTATAATTCACCCCTCCACTTT
v_gene: TRBV25-1
d_gene: .
abundance: .
j_gene: TRBJ1-6

CDR3aa: CASSLGQGGNQPQHF
CDR3nt: TGCGCCAGCAGCTTGGGCCAGGGCGGCAATCAGCCCCAGCATTTT
v_gene: TRBV5-1
d_gene: .
abundance: .
j_gene: TRBJ1-5

CDR3aa: CASSHDLYSGGPYEQYF
CDR3nt: TGTGCCAGCAGTCACGACCTTTATAGCGGGGGGCCCTACGAGCAGTACTTC
v_gene: TRBV27
d_gene: TRBD2
abundance: .
j_gene: TRBJ2-7